Given below is one T cell receptor beta chain in context. In the authors' methods: Amplification with reference gene primers provided the estimates of nucleated cell counts. Sequenced by immunoSEQ multiplex PCR; TCRdb stores in-frame clones only, minus some. V, J and clone size are those of that table, while D and trimming were read from the DNA. The table records approximately 260,000 clones, roughly nine tenths of them present only once. From germline, CDR1 is SEHNR and CDR2 FQNEAQ (reference sequence). V was pared by 8 bases and J by 5 bases, with 18 bases of the junction left unmatched. This CDR3 contains 17 residues. These data come from a study of blood T cell repertoires in COVID-19. As for the study in general: COVID-19 samples, acute and convalescent, were from the United States, Italy and Spain. T cells, B-cell-depleted T cells, or PBMCs supplied cDNA or gDNA.

Source material: peripheral blood. The chain carries TRBV7-9 and TRBJ2-3; TRBD2 matches at 8 bases. The clonotype originates from a man in his fifties or sixties who had recovered from COVID-19. The chain's CDR3 is CASDPPGLGRSQDTQYF. The CDR3 DNA is TGTGCCAGCGACCCCCCGGGACTAGGGCGTTCGCAAGATACGCAGTATTTT.